One T cell receptor (beta chain) is described in this entry. Only in-frame clones appear in the TCRdb table, and some are missing; sequencing was by immunoSEQ multiplex PCR. The sample carries approximately 160,000 clones, less than 90% recorded once. This sample was taken from a study of blood T cell repertoires in COVID-19. Germline CDR1 MNHEY, CDR2 SVGAGI. This CDR3 comprises 16 residues. Trimming cost V 0 bases and J 0 bases; bases outside gene matches: 4. Participants were aged about 18 to 90 years, lived in under 30 US areas, and enrolled virtually. Participant-given clinical history determined each cohort assignment. Recovered status applied to Cohort 3 donors who had two consecutive negative PCRs. It also applied to those with clearance or with symptom resolution.

The chain links TRBV6-5 to TRBJ1-2; 7 bases line up with TRBD1. The source material was PBMCs or T cells enriched from blood (not recorded which). The TCR sequence derives from a woman between 45 and 60 years old who had recovered from COVID-19. Here the CDR3 reads CASSYSTGKANYGYTF. For the CDR3, the DNA is TGTGCCAGCAGTTACTCGACAGGGAAGGCTAACTATGGCTACACCTTC.